The 15 T cell receptor beta chains below all came from one sample that was sequenced in a study of T cells in Graves' hyperthyroidism and ophthalmopathy. Regions amplified from RNA transcripts were the TCR beta CDR3 regions. A first-round RT-PCR of the TCR CDR3 used the HTBI primer set. MiXCR, applied by TCRdb to the multiplex PCR reads, yields one record per CDR3 protein. The sample consists of approximately 260,000 distinct CDR3 sequences, roughly 15% of them appearing once. Sequencing was performed on blood. The receptors stem from a woman aged 45 to 65 with Graves' hyperthyroidism that later progressed to Graves' ophthalmopathy.

This clonotype has ten or more counts. The chain couples TRBV29-1 to TRBJ2-1; D is possibly TRBD1 (6 bases). The germline CDR1 and CDR2 sequences are SQVTM and ANQGSEA. Trimming shortened V by 2 bases and J by 4 bases, and 12 bases separated the two germline ends. The CDR3 extends over 14 amino acids. The CDR3 DNA reads TGCAGCGTTGAACGACGGGACAAGTACAATGAGCAGTTCTTC. This sequence encodes CSVERRDKYNEQFF.

This clonotype has only one observation. The chain couples TRBV29-1 to TRBJ2-3; tentatively, D is TRBD2 (5 bases). The CDR3 has 11 residues. The V and J ends lost 4 bases and 5 bases respectively, with 7 bases between them. Germline assignment: CDR1 SQVTM and CDR2 ANQGSEA. CDR3 amino acids: CSVVRGDTQYF. In nucleotides, the CDR3 is TGCAGCGTTGTTCGGGGAGATACGCAGTATTTT.

This clonotype showed up many times. The chain joins TRBV2 to TRBJ2-5; D possibly corresponds to TRBD2 (6 bases). The CDR3 has 13 residues. Trimming took 2 bases from V and 4 from J, leaving 8 bases between them. Per germline, CDR1 SNHLY and CDR2 FYNNEI. The CDR3 loop is CASSEYGRETQYF. CDR3 nucleotides: TGTGCCAGCAGTGAATACGGGAGAGAGACCCAGTACTTC.

This clonotype was seen more than once but under ten times. This chain joins TRBV3-1 and TRBJ2-7; 10 nucleotides agree with TRBD1. CDR1 and CDR2 from the germline V gene are LGHDT and YNNKEL (reference sequence). The CDR3 runs 15 residues. Trimming took 2 bases from V and 2 from J; bases not matched to a gene: 3. The CDR3 DNA reads TGTGCCAGCAGCCAATTAGGACAGGGGGCCTACGAGCAGTACTTC. This translates into CASSQLGQGAYEQYF.

This clonotype was observed many times. Relative to the germline gene, one junction end is altered; a read error may explain this. The chain links TRBV6-1 to TRBJ2-5, with 8 bases that match TRBD1. This CDR3 has 16 amino acids. Germline assignment: CDR1 MNHNS and CDR2 SASEGT. Here the CDR3 reads CASSQAGQGGLETQYF. In DNA, the CDR3 is TGTGCCAGCAGTCAAGCTGGACAGGGAGGTTTGGAGACCCAGTACTTC.

Ten or more counts support this clonotype. The V call is TRBV15, the J call TRBJ2-2, with 8 bases identical to TRBD2. This CDR3 comprises 17 residues. Germline V gene lookup returns CDR1 LNHNV and CDR2 YYDKDF (reference sequence). Germline trimming cut 1 base from V and 4 bases from J; bases unmatched to any gene: 8. The CDR3 DNA reads TGTGCCACCAGCAGAGTCCCAGCGGGAGATCCCACCGGGGAGCTGTTTTTT. It specifies CATSRVPAGDPTGELFF.

This clonotype was seen a handful of times. J is TRBJ2-7 and V is TRBV18; a weak D match, TRBD1 (6 bases). Germline loops: CDR1 KGHSH, CDR2 LQKENI. Trimming pared 4 bases from V and 3 bases from J, leaving 13 bases between. The CDR3 sequence is 14 residues long. The CDR3 DNA reads as TGTGCCAGCTCACGATTTGGGGACATCTACGAGCAGTACTTC. Translated, it gives CASSRFGDIYEQYF.

This clonotype was detected only a few times. V gene TRBV11-2 combines with J gene TRBJ1-1; 8 bases align to TRBD1. CDR1 is SGHAT and CDR2 is FQNNGV in the germline V gene. This CDR3 region has 15 residues. V shed 5 bases, J shed 4 bases, and the junction held 9 bases outside the gene matches. This CDR3 reads CASSQGLGQGTEAFF. In DNA, the CDR3 is TGTGCCAGCAGCCAAGGGCTCGGACAGGGCACTGAAGCTTTCTTT.

This clonotype was seen ten or more times. The chain has TRBV12-3 or TRBV12-4 and TRBJ2-5; TRBD1 is a possible D gene (6 bases). V shed 6 bases and J shed 5 bases, with 19 bases lying between them. This CDR3 spans 15 amino acids. The CDR3 here is CASRDIRDTGETQYF. As DNA, the CDR3 is TGTGCCAGCAGGGACATAAGGGACACTGGGGAGACCCAGTACTTC.

This clonotype was seen many times. The chain is built from TRBV10-2 and TRBJ1-5; D gene unclear. This CDR3 has 12 residues. Deletions cut 6 bases from V and 1 base from J, with 4 bases between. The germline V gene encodes CDR1 WSHSY and CDR2 SAAADI. The CDR3 loop is CASRDSNQPQHF. CDR3 DNA sequence: TGCGCCAGCAGGGACAGCAATCAGCCCCAGCATTTT.

This clonotype has a count of ten or more. This chain links TRBV20-1 with TRBJ2-6, with 7 positions matching TRBD1. Germline CDR1 reads DFQATT; CDR2 reads SNEGSKA (reference sequence). V lost 3 bases and J lost 0; bases outside the gene matches: 5. The length of the CDR3 is 16 residues. CDR3 sequence reads: CSASNRGGSGANVLTF. The CDR3 DNA reads as TGCAGTGCTAGTAACAGGGGTGGCTCTGGGGCCAACGTCCTGACTTTC.

Comment on this clonotype: A much larger clone differs from this one at a single base, so this may be a read error. This rearrangement joins TRBV20-1 to TRBJ1-1, with D perhaps matching TRBD1 (6 bases). The length of the CDR3 is 11 residues. Germline V gene sequence: CDR1 DFQATT, CDR2 SNEGSKA (reference sequence). As DNA, the CDR3 is TGCAGCTCACGACAGGCTCTTGAAGCTTTCTTT. It translates to CSSRQALEAFF.

This clonotype came up many times. J is TRBJ2-3 and V is TRBV18; a possible D gene is TRBD1 (5 bases). The length of the CDR3 is 14 residues. The V gene's germline CDR1 is KGHSH and CDR2 LQKENI. The germline V and J ends were trimmed by 1 base and 2 bases, with 7 bases remaining between them. The CDR3 nucleotides are TGTGCCAGCTCACCACAAGGACACACAGATACGCAGTATTTT. The encoded protein is CASSPQGHTDTQYF.

V usage is TRBV20-1 and J usage is TRBJ1-6; 7 bases are shared with TRBD1. Germline-derived CDR1 and CDR2 are DFQATT and SNEGSKA (reference sequence). V was pared by 2 bases and J by 8 bases, with 6 bases of the junction left unmatched. This CDR3 region has 14 residues. The CDR3 reads CSARKTGSDSPLHF. The CDR3 bases are TGCAGTGCTAGAAAGACAGGGTCCGATTCACCCCTCCACTTT.

This clonotype has more than one count but fewer than ten. This chain joins TRBV19 and TRBJ2-5; D is undetermined. The CDR3 runs 15 residues. Germline-derived CDR1 and CDR2 are LNHDA and SQIVND (reference sequence). Trimming cost V 5 bases and J 5 bases, with 18 bases left between them. This CDR3 reads CASSPTREWYETQYF. CDR3 nucleotide sequence: TGTGCCAGTAGTCCCACTCGAGAGTGGTATGAGACCCAGTACTTC.